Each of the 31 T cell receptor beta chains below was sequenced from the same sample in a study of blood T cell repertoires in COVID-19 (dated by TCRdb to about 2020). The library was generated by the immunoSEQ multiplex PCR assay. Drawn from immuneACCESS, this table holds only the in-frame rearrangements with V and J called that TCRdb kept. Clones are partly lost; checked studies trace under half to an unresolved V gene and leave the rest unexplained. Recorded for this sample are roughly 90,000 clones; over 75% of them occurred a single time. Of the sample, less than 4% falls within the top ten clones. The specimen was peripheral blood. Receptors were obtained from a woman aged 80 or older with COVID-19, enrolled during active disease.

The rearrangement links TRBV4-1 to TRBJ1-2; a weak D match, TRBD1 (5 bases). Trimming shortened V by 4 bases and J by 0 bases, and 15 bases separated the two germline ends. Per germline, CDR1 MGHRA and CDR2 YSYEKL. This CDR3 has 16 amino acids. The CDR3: CASSRTGTTSNYGYTF. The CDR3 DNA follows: TGCGCCAGCAGCCGAACAGGAACCACCTCTAACTATGGCTACACCTTC.

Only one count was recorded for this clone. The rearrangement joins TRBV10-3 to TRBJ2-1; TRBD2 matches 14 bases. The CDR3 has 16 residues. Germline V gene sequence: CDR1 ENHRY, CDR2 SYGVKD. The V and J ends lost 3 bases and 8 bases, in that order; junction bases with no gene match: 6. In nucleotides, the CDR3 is TGTGCCATCAGTGACTACGGGACTAGCGGGAGTGATGAGCAGTTCTTC. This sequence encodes CAISDYGTSGSDEQFF.

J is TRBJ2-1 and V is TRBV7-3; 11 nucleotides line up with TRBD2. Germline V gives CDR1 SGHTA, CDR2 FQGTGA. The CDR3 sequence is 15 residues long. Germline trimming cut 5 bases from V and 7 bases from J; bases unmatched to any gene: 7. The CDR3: CASSRTSGSMNEQFF. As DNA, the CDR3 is TGTGCCAGCAGCCGTACTAGCGGGAGTATGAATGAGCAGTTCTTC.

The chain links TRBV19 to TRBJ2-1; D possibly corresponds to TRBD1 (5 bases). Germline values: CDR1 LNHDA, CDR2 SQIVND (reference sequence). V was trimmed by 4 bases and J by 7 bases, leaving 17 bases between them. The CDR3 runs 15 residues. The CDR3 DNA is TGTGCCAGTAGTAGCGGTAAGACACACAGGAATGAGCAGTTCTTC. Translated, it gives CASSSGKTHRNEQFF.

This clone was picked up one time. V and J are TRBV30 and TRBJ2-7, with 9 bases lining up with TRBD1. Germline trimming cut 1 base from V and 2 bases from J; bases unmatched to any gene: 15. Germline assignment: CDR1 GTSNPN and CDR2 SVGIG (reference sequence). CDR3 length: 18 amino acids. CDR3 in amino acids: CAWSARFGTGPTTYEQYF. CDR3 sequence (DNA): TGTGCCTGGAGTGCCCGATTTGGGACAGGGCCAACGACCTACGAGCAGTACTTC.

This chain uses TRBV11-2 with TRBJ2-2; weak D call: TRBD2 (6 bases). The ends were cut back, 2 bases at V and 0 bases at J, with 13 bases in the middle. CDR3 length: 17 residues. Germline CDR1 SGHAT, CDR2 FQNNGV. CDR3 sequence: CASSLWKGGSNTGELFF. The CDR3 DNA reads TGTGCCAGCAGCTTATGGAAGGGAGGATCGAACACCGGGGAGCTGTTTTTT. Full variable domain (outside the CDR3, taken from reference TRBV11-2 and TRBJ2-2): EAGVAQSPRYKIIEKRQSVAFWCNPISGHATLYWYQQILGQGPKLLIQFQNNGVVDDSQLPKDRFSAERLKGVDSTLKIQPAKLEDSAVYLCASSLWKGGSNTGELFFGEGSRLTVL.

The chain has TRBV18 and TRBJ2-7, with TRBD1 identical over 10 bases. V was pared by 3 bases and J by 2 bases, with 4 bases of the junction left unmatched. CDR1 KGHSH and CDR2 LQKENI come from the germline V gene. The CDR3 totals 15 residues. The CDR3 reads CASSPGQGRTYEQYF. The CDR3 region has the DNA TGTGCCAGCTCACCGGGACAGGGGAGAACCTACGAGCAGTACTTC. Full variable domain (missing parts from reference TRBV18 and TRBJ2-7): NAGVMQNPRHLVRRRGQEARLRCSPMKGHSHVYWYRQLPEEGLKFMVYLQKENIIDESGMPKERFSAEFPKEGPSILRIQQVVRGDSAAYFCASSPGQGRTYEQYFGPGTRLTVT.

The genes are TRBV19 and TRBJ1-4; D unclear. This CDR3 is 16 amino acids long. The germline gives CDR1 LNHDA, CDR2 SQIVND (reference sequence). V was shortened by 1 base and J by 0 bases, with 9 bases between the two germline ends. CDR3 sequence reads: CASSIVPRATNEKLFF. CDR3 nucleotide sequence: TGTGCCAGTAGTATAGTCCCGCGTGCAACTAATGAAAAACTGTTTTTT.

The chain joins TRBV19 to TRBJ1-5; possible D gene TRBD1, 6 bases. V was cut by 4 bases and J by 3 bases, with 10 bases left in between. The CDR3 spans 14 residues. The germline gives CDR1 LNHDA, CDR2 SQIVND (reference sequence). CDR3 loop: CASSNRVLNQPQHF. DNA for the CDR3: TGTGCCAGTAGTAACAGGGTTCTCAATCAGCCCCAGCATTTT.

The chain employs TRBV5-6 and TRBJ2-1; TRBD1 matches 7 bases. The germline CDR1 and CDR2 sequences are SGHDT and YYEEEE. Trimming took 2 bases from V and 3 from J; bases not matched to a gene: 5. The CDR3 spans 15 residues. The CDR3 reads CASSFRGSLYNEQFF. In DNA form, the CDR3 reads TGTGCCAGCAGCTTCAGGGGGTCCCTCTACAATGAGCAGTTCTTC.

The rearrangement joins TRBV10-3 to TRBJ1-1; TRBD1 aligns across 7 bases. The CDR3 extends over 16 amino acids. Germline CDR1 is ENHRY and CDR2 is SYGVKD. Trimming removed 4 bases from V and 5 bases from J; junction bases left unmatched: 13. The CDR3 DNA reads TGTGCCATCAGTGTCGGGCGGCAATTACAGGGGACTGAAGCTTTCTTT. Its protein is CAISVGRQLQGTEAFF.

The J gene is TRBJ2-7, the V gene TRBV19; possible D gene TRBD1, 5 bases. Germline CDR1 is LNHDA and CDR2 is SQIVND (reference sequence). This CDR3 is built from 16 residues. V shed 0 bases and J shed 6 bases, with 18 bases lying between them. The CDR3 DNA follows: TGTGCCAGTAGTATAGATGCCCGCAGGGCTGGCCGCGAGCAGTACTTC. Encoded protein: CASSIDARRAGREQYF.

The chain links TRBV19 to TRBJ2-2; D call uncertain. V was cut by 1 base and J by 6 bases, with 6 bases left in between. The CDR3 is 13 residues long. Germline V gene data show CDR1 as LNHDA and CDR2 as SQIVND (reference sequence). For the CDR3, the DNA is TGTGCCAGTAGTATAGGCTACGCCGGGGAGCTGTTTTTT. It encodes CASSIGYAGELFF. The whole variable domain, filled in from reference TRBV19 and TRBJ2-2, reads DGGITQSPKYLFRKEGQNVTLSCEQNLNHDAMYWYRQDPGQGLRLIYYSQIVNDFQKGDIAEGYSVSREKKESFPLTVTSAQKNPTAFYLCASSIGYAGELFFGEGSRLTVL.

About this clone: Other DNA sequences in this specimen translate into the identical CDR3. CDR3 DNA sequence: TGTGCCAGCAGTCCTCGGCAGGGGGCCTACGAGCAGTACTTC. Protein: CASSPRQGAYEQYF. This rearrangement joins TRBV7-9 to TRBJ2-7; 7 nucleotides align to TRBD1. CDR1 is SEHNR and CDR2 is FQNEAQ in the germline V gene (reference sequence). V trimming: 6 bases; J trimming: 2 bases; junction bases outside the gene matches: 7. This CDR3 is 14 amino acids long.

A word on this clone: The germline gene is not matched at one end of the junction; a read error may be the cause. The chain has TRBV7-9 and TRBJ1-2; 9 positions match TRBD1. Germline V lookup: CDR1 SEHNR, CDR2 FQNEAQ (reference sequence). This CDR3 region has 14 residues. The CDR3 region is CAGSFRDRAYGYTF. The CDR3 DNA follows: TGTGCCGGCAGCTTCCGGGACAGGGCCTATGGCTACACCTTC. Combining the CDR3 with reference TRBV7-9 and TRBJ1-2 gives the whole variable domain DTGVSQNPRHKITKRGQNVTFRCDPISEHNRLYWYRQTLGQGPEFLTYFQNEAQLEKSRLLSDRFSAERPKGSFSTLEIQRTEQGDSAMYLCAGSFRDRAYGYTFGSGTRLTVV.

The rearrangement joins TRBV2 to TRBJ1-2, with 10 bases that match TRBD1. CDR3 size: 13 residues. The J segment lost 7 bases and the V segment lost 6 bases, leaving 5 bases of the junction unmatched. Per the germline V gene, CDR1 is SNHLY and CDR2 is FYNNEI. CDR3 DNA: TGTGCCAGCAGGAGACAGGGGGCTGCTGGCTACACCTTC. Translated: CASRRQGAAGYTF.

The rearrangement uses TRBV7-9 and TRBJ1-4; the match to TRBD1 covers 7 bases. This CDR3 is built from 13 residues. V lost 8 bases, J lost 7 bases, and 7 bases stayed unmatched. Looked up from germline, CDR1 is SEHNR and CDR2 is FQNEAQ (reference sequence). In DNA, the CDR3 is TGTGCCAGCTCGGGACAGTTCTTTGAAAAACTGTTTTTT. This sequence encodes CASSGQFFEKLFF.

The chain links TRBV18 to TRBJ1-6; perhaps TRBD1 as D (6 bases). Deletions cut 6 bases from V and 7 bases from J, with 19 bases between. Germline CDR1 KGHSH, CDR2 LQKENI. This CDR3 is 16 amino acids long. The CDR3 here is CASSSSLQGANSPLHF. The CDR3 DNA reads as TGTGCCAGCTCGTCCTCATTACAGGGTGCGAATTCACCCCTCCACTTT.

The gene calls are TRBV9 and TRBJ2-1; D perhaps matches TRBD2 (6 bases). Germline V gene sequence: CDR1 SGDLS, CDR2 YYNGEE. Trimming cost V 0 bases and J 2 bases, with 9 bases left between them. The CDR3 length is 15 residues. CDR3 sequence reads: CASSVAGATYNEQFF. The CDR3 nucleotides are TGTGCCAGCAGCGTAGCGGGAGCAACCTACAATGAGCAGTTCTTC.

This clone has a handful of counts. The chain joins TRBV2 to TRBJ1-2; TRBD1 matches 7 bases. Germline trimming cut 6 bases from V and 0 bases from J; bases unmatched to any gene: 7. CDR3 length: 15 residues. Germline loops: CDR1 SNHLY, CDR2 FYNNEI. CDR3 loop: CASRGTALANYGYTF. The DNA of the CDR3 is TGTGCCAGCAGAGGGACAGCCCTCGCTAACTATGGCTACACCTTC.

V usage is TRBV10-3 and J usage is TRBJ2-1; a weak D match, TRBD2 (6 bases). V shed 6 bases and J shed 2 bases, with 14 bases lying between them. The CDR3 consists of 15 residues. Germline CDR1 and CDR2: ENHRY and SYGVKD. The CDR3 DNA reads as TGTGCCATCAGAACCGCGGGGCCCCCCTACAATGAGCAGTTCTTC. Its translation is CAIRTAGPPYNEQFF.

This chain's CDR3 is CASSPLGATDTQYF. DNA for the CDR3: TGTGCCAGCTCACCATTGGGGGCCACAGATACGCAGTATTTT. The chain links TRBV18 to TRBJ2-3; D may be TRBD1 (6 bases). The V end was cut by 2 bases, the J end by 2 bases, with 8 bases between. The CDR3 has 14 amino acids. Per the germline V gene, CDR1 is KGHSH and CDR2 is LQKENI.

CDR3 sequence (DNA): TGTGCCAGCAGTAAACAACGACTAGCGGGGGGCCTAACAGATACGCAGTATTTT. Encoded protein: CASSKQRLAGGLTDTQYF. The chain couples TRBV6-2 or TRBV6-3 to TRBJ2-3, with TRBD2 matching over 13 bases. The V and J ends lost 5 bases and 3 bases, in that order; junction bases with no gene match: 11. From germline, CDR1 is MNHEY and CDR2 SVGEGT. The CDR3 has 18 amino acids.

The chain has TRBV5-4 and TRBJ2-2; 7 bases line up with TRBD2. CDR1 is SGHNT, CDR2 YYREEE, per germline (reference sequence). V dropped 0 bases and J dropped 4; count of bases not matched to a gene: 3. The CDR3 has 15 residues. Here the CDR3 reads CASSLAGGTTGELFF. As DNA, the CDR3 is TGTGCCAGCAGCTTGGCCGGGGGGACCACCGGGGAGCTGTTTTTT.

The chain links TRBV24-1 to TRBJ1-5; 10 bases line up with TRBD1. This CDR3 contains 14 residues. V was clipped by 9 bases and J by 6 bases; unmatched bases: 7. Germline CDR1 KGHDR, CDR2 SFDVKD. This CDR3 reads CATSPGQGIQPQHF. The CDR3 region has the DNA TGTGCCACCTCGCCGGGACAGGGGATTCAGCCCCAGCATTTT.

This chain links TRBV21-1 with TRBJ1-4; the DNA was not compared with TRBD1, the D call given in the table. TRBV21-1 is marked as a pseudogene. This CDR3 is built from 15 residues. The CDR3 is CASSKGDREPEKLFF. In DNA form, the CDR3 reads TGTGCCAGCAGCAAAGGGGACAGGGAACCTGAAAAACTGTTTTTT.

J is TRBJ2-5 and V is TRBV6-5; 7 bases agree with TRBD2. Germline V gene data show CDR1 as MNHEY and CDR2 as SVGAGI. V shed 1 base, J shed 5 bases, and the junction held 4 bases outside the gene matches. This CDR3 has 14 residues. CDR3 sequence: CASSYWTSRETQYF. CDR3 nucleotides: TGTGCCAGCAGTTACTGGACTAGTCGCGAGACCCAGTACTTC.

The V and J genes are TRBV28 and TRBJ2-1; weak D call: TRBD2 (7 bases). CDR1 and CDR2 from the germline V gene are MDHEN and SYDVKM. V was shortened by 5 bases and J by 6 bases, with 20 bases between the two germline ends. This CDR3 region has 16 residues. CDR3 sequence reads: CASSTPGAGDGNEQFF. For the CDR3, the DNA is TGTGCCAGCAGTACCCCGGGGGCGGGAGACGGCAATGAGCAGTTCTTC.

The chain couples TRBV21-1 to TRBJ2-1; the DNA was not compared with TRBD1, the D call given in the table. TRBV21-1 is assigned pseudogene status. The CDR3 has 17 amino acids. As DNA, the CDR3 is TGTGCCAGCAGCAAAAGAATGATCGGCAGGTTTAACGGTGAGCAGTTCTTC. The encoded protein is CASSKRMIGRFNGEQFF.

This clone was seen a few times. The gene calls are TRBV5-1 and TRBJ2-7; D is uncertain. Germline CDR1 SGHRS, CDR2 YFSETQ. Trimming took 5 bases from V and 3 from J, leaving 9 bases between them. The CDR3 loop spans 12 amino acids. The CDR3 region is CASSGGFYEQYF. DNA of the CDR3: TGCGCCAGCAGTGGCGGTTTCTACGAGCAGTACTTC.

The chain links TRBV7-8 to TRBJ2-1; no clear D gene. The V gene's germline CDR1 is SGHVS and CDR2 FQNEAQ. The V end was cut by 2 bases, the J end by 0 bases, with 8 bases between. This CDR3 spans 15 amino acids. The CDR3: CASSLPPDSYNEQFF. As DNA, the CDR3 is TGTGCCAGCAGCTTACCGCCAGACTCCTACAATGAGCAGTTCTTC.